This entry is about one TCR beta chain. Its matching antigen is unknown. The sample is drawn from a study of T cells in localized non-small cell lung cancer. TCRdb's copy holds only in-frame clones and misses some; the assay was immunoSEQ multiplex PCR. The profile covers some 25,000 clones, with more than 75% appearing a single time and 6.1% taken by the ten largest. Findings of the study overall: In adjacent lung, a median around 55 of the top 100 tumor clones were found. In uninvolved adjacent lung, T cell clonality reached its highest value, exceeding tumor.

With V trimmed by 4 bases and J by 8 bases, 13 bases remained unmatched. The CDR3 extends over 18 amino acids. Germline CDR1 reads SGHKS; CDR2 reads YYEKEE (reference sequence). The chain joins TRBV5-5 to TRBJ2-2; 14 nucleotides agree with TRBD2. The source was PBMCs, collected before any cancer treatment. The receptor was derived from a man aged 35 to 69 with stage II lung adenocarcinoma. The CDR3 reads CASSVRGTSGSMWGELFF. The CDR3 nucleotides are TGTGCCAGCAGCGTGCGCGGGACTAGCGGGAGCATGTGGGGGGAGCTGTTTTTT.